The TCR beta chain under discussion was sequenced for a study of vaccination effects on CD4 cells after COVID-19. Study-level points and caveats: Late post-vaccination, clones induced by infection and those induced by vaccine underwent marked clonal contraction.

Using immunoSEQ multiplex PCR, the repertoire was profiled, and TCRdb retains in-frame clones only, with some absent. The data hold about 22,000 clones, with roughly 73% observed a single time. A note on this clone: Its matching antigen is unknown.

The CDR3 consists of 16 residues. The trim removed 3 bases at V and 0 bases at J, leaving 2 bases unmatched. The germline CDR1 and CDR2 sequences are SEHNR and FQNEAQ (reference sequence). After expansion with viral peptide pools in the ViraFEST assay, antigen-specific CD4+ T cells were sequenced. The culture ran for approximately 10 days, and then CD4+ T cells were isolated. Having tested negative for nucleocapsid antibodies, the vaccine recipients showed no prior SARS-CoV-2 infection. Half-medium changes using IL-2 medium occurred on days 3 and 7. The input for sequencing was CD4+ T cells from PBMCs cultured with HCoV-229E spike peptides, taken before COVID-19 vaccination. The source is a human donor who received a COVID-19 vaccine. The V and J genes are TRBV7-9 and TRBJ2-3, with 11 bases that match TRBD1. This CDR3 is CASSLGTGGSTDTQYF. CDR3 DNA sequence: TGTGCCAGCAGCTTGGGGACAGGGGGGAGCACAGATACGCAGTATTTT.